Listed below are T cell receptor beta chains from one sample, sequenced in a study of cytomegalovirus exposure and HLA in healthy donors. Here immunoSEQ multiplex PCR was the method, and the copy in TCRdb shows in-frame clones only, minus some. In the table there are about 160,000 clones, more than 75% of which are singletons. Specimen: PBMCs. These receptors originate from a man aged 18 to 30 in good health and CMV-seronegative. Both conserved end residues are part of each CDR3. D genes are given only for firm matches. The size of a clone is reported for some rows only, either as once, few or many, or as a class for expanded clones.

j_call: TRBJ2-1; v_call: TRBV11-2; clone_size: NA; d_call: TRBD2; cdr3_aa: CASSLGGGAGNEQFF; cdr3_nt: TGTGCCAGCAGCTTAGGCGGGGGGGCAGGCAATGAGCAGTTCTTC
j_call: TRBJ2-1; v_call: TRBV27; clone_size: NA; d_call: TRBD1; cdr3_aa: CASTLQGAGGNEQFF; cdr3_nt: TGTGCCAGCACCCTACAGGGGGCCGGCGGCAATGAGCAGTTCTTC
j_call: TRBJ1-5; v_call: TRBV27; clone_size: once; d_call: TRBD1; cdr3_aa: CASRPGQGNQPQHF; cdr3_nt: TGTGCCAGCAGGCCGGGACAGGGGAATCAGCCCCAGCATTTT
j_call: TRBJ2-1; v_call: TRBV6-1; clone_size: NA; d_call: NA; cdr3_aa: CASSGGTYYNEQFF; cdr3_nt: TGTGCCAGCAGTGGAGGGACTTACTACAATGAGCAGTTCTTC
j_call: TRBJ2-1; v_call: TRBV4-3; clone_size: NA; d_call: TRBD2; cdr3_aa: CASSQDRTSGSYNEQFF; cdr3_nt: TGCGCCAGCAGCCAAGATAGGACTAGCGGCTCCTACAATGAGCAGTTCTTC
j_call: TRBJ2-2; v_call: TRBV19; clone_size: NA; d_call: NA; cdr3_aa: CASRDIVDTGELFF; cdr3_nt: TGTGCCAGTAGGGACATTGTTGACACCGGGGAGCTGTTTTTT
j_call: TRBJ1-2; v_call: TRBV5-1; clone_size: NA; d_call: NA; cdr3_aa: CASSNNPGVGYTF; cdr3_nt: TGCGCCAGCAGCAATAATCCGGGAGTCGGCTACACCTTC
j_call: TRBJ2-2; v_call: TRBV5-4; clone_size: NA; d_call: TRBD2; cdr3_aa: CASSTRLASNTGELFF; cdr3_nt: TGTGCCAGCAGCACGAGACTAGCCTCTAACACCGGGGAGCTGTTTTTT
j_call: TRBJ2-1; v_call: TRBV4-2; clone_size: NA; d_call: TRBD1; cdr3_aa: CASNQGGAASGYNEQFF; cdr3_nt: TGTGCCAGCAACCAAGGGGGCGCGGCCTCCGGCTACAATGAGCAGTTCTTC
j_call: TRBJ2-3; v_call: TRBV6-5; clone_size: NA; d_call: TRBD1; cdr3_aa: CASSYDRERSTDTQYF; cdr3_nt: TGTGCCAGCAGCTACGACAGGGAGAGGAGCACAGATACGCAGTATTTT
j_call: TRBJ1-5; v_call: TRBV27; clone_size: NA; d_call: NA; cdr3_aa: CASSQFRGPTKSNQPQHF; cdr3_nt: TGTGCCAGCAGTCAGTTTCGTGGACCGACTAAGAGCAATCAGCCCCAGCATTTT
j_call: TRBJ1-5; v_call: TRBV7-2; clone_size: few; d_call: NA; cdr3_aa: CASSVRGNQPQHF; cdr3_nt: TGTGCCAGCAGCGTGAGGGGGAATCAGCCCCAGCATTTT
j_call: TRBJ1-5; v_call: TRBV5-4; clone_size: NA; d_call: NA; cdr3_aa: CASSFDSNQPQHF; cdr3_nt: TGTGCCAGCAGCTTCGACAGTAATCAGCCCCAGCATTTT
j_call: TRBJ2-4; v_call: TRBV6-5; clone_size: NA; d_call: TRBD2; cdr3_aa: CASGQSGAGGDIQYF; cdr3_nt: TGTGCCAGCGGACAAAGCGGGGCCGGTGGAGACATTCAGTACTTC
j_call: TRBJ1-6; v_call: TRBV30; clone_size: NA; d_call: TRBD1; cdr3_aa: CAWSVLDRKDSPLHF; cdr3_nt: TGTGCCTGGAGTGTCCTGGACAGGAAAGATTCACCCCTCCACTTT
j_call: TRBJ1-5; v_call: TRBV18; clone_size: once; d_call: NA; cdr3_aa: CASSPGGQPQHF; cdr3_nt: TGTGCCAGCTCACCGGGGGGGCAGCCCCAGCATTTT
j_call: TRBJ2-7; v_call: TRBV27; clone_size: NA; d_call: TRBD1; cdr3_aa: CASSLSSAGVKEDRGSYEQYF; cdr3_nt: TGTGCCAGCAGTTTATCGTCGGCCGGGGTGAAGGAAGACAGGGGGTCCTACGAGCAGTACTTC
j_call: TRBJ2-1; v_call: TRBV11-1; clone_size: NA; d_call: NA; cdr3_aa: CASSLGAGSYNEQFF; cdr3_nt: TGTGCCAGCAGCTTAGGGGCGGGCTCCTACAATGAGCAGTTCTTC
j_call: TRBJ2-7; v_call: TRBV6-5; clone_size: NA; d_call: TRBD1; cdr3_aa: CASRSGTGASYEQYF; cdr3_nt: TGTGCCAGCAGGTCCGGGACAGGGGCCTCCTACGAGCAGTACTTC
j_call: TRBJ2-2; v_call: TRBV10-3; clone_size: NA; d_call: NA; cdr3_aa: CAITQPRGGLSGELFF; cdr3_nt: TGTGCCATCACCCAGCCAAGGGGGGGCCTTTCCGGGGAGCTGTTTTTT
j_call: TRBJ1-3; v_call: TRBV18; clone_size: NA; d_call: NA; cdr3_aa: CASTTPAGSGNTIYF; cdr3_nt: TGTGCCAGCACGACCCCCGCAGGCTCTGGAAACACCATATATTTT
j_call: TRBJ2-1; v_call: TRBV7-6; clone_size: NA; d_call: TRBD2; cdr3_aa: CASSLRGSGGSYNEQFF; cdr3_nt: TGTGCCAGCAGCTTACGGGGTAGCGGGGGCTCCTACAATGAGCAGTTCTTC
j_call: TRBJ1-1; v_call: TRBV6-5; clone_size: NA; d_call: TRBD1; cdr3_aa: CASSYSPRGDTEAFF; cdr3_nt: TGTGCCAGCAGTTACTCACCCAGGGGGGACACTGAAGCTTTCTTT
j_call: TRBJ2-5; v_call: TRBV2; clone_size: NA; d_call: TRBD2; cdr3_aa: CASSEAGSGGAGLKETQYF; cdr3_nt: TGTGCCAGCAGTGAAGCAGGAAGCGGGGGGGCCGGGCTAAAAGAGACCCAGTACTTC
j_call: TRBJ2-5; v_call: TRBV6-6; clone_size: NA; d_call: NA; cdr3_aa: CASSQQGGQETQYF; cdr3_nt: TGTGCCAGCAGTCAGCAGGGGGGCCAGGAGACCCAGTACTTC
j_call: TRBJ2-2; v_call: TRBV7-9; clone_size: few; d_call: NA; cdr3_aa: CASSLDNAGELFF; cdr3_nt: TGTGCCAGCAGCTTAGATAATGCCGGGGAGCTGTTTTTT
j_call: TRBJ2-7; v_call: TRBV28; clone_size: once; d_call: TRBD1; cdr3_aa: CASIRGTGGTYEQYF; cdr3_nt: TGTGCCAGCATACGGGGGACAGGGGGTACCTACGAGCAGTACTTC
j_call: TRBJ2-3; v_call: TRBV10-3; clone_size: NA; d_call: TRBD2; cdr3_aa: CAISDPSGRADTQYF; cdr3_nt: TGTGCCATCAGTGACCCAAGCGGGAGGGCAGATACGCAGTATTTT
j_call: TRBJ1-1; v_call: TRBV27; clone_size: NA; d_call: NA; cdr3_aa: CASRPPVGSNTEAFF; cdr3_nt: TGTGCCAGCAGGCCCCCCGTGGGCTCGAACACTGAAGCTTTCTTT
j_call: TRBJ1-1; v_call: TRBV6-1; clone_size: once; d_call: NA; cdr3_aa: CASSREMMNTEAFF; cdr3_nt: TGTGCCAGCAGTAGGGAGATGATGAACACTGAAGCTTTCTTT
j_call: TRBJ2-2; v_call: TRBV13; clone_size: NA; d_call: NA; cdr3_aa: CASTDRPTGELFF; cdr3_nt: TGTGCCAGCACGGACAGACCCACCGGGGAGCTGTTTTTT
j_call: TRBJ1-2; v_call: TRBV6-6; clone_size: NA; d_call: TRBD1; cdr3_aa: CASSPLQGAGYTF; cdr3_nt: TGTGCCAGCAGTCCACTACAGGGGGCTGGCTACACCTTC
j_call: TRBJ2-5; v_call: TRBV5-1; clone_size: NA; d_call: TRBD2; cdr3_aa: CASSTGTSGSNF; cdr3_nt: TGCGCCAGCAGCACCGGGACTAGCGGGTCAAACTTC
j_call: TRBJ1-6; v_call: TRBV6-1; clone_size: once; d_call: TRBD1; cdr3_aa: CASSSRGTGNSPLHF; cdr3_nt: TGTGCCAGCAGTTCCCGAGGGACAGGTAATTCACCCCTCCACTTT
j_call: TRBJ2-1; v_call: TRBV29-1; clone_size: NA; d_call: NA; cdr3_aa: CSARQEYNEQFF; cdr3_nt: TGCAGCGCCCGACAGGAGTACAATGAGCAGTTCTTC
j_call: TRBJ1-3; v_call: TRBV4-2; clone_size: NA; d_call: NA; cdr3_aa: CASSQDIPGRSGNTIYF; cdr3_nt: TGTGCCAGCAGCCAAGATATCCCGGGTAGATCTGGAAACACCATATATTTT
j_call: TRBJ2-3; v_call: TRBV11-2; clone_size: NA; d_call: TRBD2; cdr3_aa: CASRPGGSTDTQYF; cdr3_nt: TGTGCCAGCAGACCGGGGGGGTCCACAGATACGCAGTATTTT
j_call: TRBJ1-2; v_call: TRBV28; clone_size: NA; d_call: TRBD1; cdr3_aa: CASVAPGQGGANYGYTF; cdr3_nt: TGTGCCAGCGTGGCTCCGGGACAGGGGGGCGCTAACTATGGCTACACCTTC
j_call: TRBJ1-5; v_call: TRBV5-6; clone_size: NA; d_call: TRBD1; cdr3_aa: CASSLFPGQSNQPQHF; cdr3_nt: TGTGCCAGCAGCTTGTTTCCGGGACAGAGCAATCAGCCCCAGCATTTT
j_call: TRBJ1-1; v_call: TRBV18; clone_size: once; d_call: NA; cdr3_aa: CASSPSGPEAFF; cdr3_nt: TGTGCCAGCTCACCGTCGGGTCCTGAAGCTTTCTTT
j_call: TRBJ2-1; v_call: TRBV7-8; clone_size: NA; d_call: TRBD1; cdr3_aa: CASSLLRGGEGGNEQFF; cdr3_nt: TGTGCCAGCAGCTTACTAAGAGGGGGCGAAGGGGGCAATGAGCAGTTCTTC
j_call: TRBJ1-1; v_call: TRBV6-5; clone_size: NA; d_call: NA; cdr3_aa: CASSPPGTEAFF; cdr3_nt: TGTGCCAGCAGTCCGCCGGGCACTGAAGCTTTCTTT
j_call: TRBJ2-3; v_call: TRBV5-4; clone_size: once; d_call: TRBD2; cdr3_aa: CASSPPSGPDTQYF; cdr3_nt: TGTGCCAGCAGCCCCCCTAGCGGCCCAGATACGCAGTATTTT
j_call: TRBJ2-3; v_call: TRBV28; clone_size: NA; d_call: TRBD2; cdr3_aa: CASSSHSGRRNTDTQYF; cdr3_nt: TGTGCCAGCAGTTCCCACAGCGGGAGGCGGAACACAGATACGCAGTATTTT
j_call: TRBJ2-7; v_call: TRBV27; clone_size: NA; d_call: TRBD2; cdr3_aa: CASSLGLAVEQYF; cdr3_nt: TGTGCCAGCAGTTTGGGCCTAGCGGTTGAGCAGTACTTC
j_call: TRBJ2-4; v_call: TRBV7-2; clone_size: NA; d_call: TRBD2; cdr3_aa: CASSLAGPGEGKNIQYF; cdr3_nt: TGTGCCAGCAGCTTAGCGGGTCCCGGGGAGGGCAAAAACATTCAGTACTTC
j_call: TRBJ1-2; v_call: TRBV20-1; clone_size: NA; d_call: NA; cdr3_aa: CSASEYYGYTF; cdr3_nt: TGCAGTGCTAGTGAGTACTATGGCTACACCTTC
j_call: TRBJ2-5; v_call: TRBV18; clone_size: NA; d_call: TRBD2; cdr3_aa: CASSPRAGEETQYF; cdr3_nt: TGTGCCAGCTCACCAAGAGCGGGAGAAGAGACCCAGTACTTC
j_call: TRBJ1-1; v_call: TRBV27; clone_size: NA; d_call: NA; cdr3_aa: CASSQQSSTEAFF; cdr3_nt: TGTGCCAGCAGTCAACAGAGTTCCACTGAAGCTTTCTTT
j_call: TRBJ1-2; v_call: TRBV5-1; clone_size: few; d_call: TRBD1; cdr3_aa: CASSPNFQGVSYGYTF; cdr3_nt: TGCGCCAGCAGCCCGAACTTCCAGGGGGTTAGCTATGGCTACACCTTC
j_call: TRBJ2-7; v_call: TRBV27; clone_size: NA; d_call: NA; cdr3_aa: CASSFPRGEQYF; cdr3_nt: TGTGCCAGCAGTTTTCCGCGAGGCGAGCAGTACTTC
j_call: TRBJ2-1; v_call: TRBV11-2; clone_size: NA; d_call: TRBD2; cdr3_aa: CASSLDALAVGKQFF; cdr3_nt: TGTGCCAGCAGCTTAGACGCACTAGCGGTGGGGAAGCAGTTCTTC
j_call: TRBJ2-7; v_call: TRBV19; clone_size: NA; d_call: TRBD1; cdr3_aa: CASSIGGTATYEQYF; cdr3_nt: TGTGCCAGTAGTATTGGTGGGACAGCGACCTACGAGCAGTACTTC
j_call: TRBJ1-5; v_call: TRBV6-5; clone_size: NA; d_call: TRBD1; cdr3_aa: CASSPDRESNQPQHF; cdr3_nt: TGTGCCAGCAGTCCGGACAGGGAGAGCAATCAGCCCCAGCATTTT
j_call: TRBJ2-5; v_call: TRBV5-1; clone_size: NA; d_call: NA; cdr3_aa: CASSLGLDLETQYF; cdr3_nt: TGCGCCAGCAGCCTTGGGCTTGACCTAGAGACCCAGTACTTC
j_call: TRBJ2-7; v_call: TRBV19; clone_size: NA; d_call: NA; cdr3_aa: CASSFAGLVSYEQYF; cdr3_nt: TGTGCCAGTAGTTTCGCAGGGCTAGTCTCCTACGAGCAGTACTTC
j_call: TRBJ2-3; v_call: TRBV5-1; clone_size: once; d_call: TRBD2; cdr3_aa: CASSLRTSGRTDTQYF; cdr3_nt: TGCGCCAGCAGCCTCAGGACTAGCGGGAGGACAGATACGCAGTATTTT
j_call: TRBJ2-3; v_call: TRBV6-5; clone_size: NA; d_call: NA; cdr3_aa: CANPTSIPDTQYF; cdr3_nt: TGTGCCAATCCTACTAGTATCCCAGATACGCAGTATTTT
j_call: TRBJ2-7; v_call: TRBV19; clone_size: once; d_call: NA; cdr3_aa: CASSMRSPGRGVNEQYF; cdr3_nt: TGTGCCAGTAGTATGCGGTCTCCCGGCAGGGGCGTCAACGAGCAGTACTTC
j_call: TRBJ1-5; v_call: TRBV19; clone_size: NA; d_call: NA; cdr3_aa: CASSVDSENQPQHF; cdr3_nt: TGTGCCAGTAGTGTGGACAGCGAAAATCAGCCCCAGCATTTT